The 6 T cell receptor beta chains below all came from one sample that was sequenced in a study of a mutant IDH1 vaccine in newly diagnosed glioma. Method: immunoSEQ multiplex PCR; TCRdb's copy keeps in-frame clones and lacks some. The sample comprises 20,000 to 25,000 clones, about 85% of which are singletons, and around 5.8% rests with the top ten. Described time point: baseline, week 1 (first vaccination visit). Treatment: pre-vaccination baseline after standard-of-care therapy. Sequencing was performed on PBMCs, taken from a glioma patient treated with radiotherapy, temozolomide or both. Receptors were obtained from a man aged 40-49 years with glioma.

The chain couples TRBV30 to TRBJ1-4; TRBD1 matches 7 bases. This CDR3 is built from 14 residues. V lost 1 base, J lost 8 bases, and 7 bases stayed unmatched. Germline loops: CDR1 GTSNPN, CDR2 SVGIG (reference sequence). In nucleotides, the CDR3 is TGTGCCTGGAGTGGCGGACAGGACGGAGAAAAACTGTTTTTT. Its protein product is CAWSGGQDGEKLFF.

The CDR3 spells CATSRDRGVQPQHF. The CDR3 nucleotides are TGTGCCACCAGCAGAGATAGGGGAGTGCAGCCCCAGCATTTT. The chain links TRBV15 to TRBJ1-5; D perhaps matches TRBD1 (5 bases). Germline V gives CDR1 LNHNV, CDR2 YYDKDF (reference sequence). The V gene lost 0 bases and the J gene lost 7 bases, with 10 bases spanning the gap. The CDR3 length is 14 residues.

The chain recombines TRBV5-1 with TRBJ1-1; 7 positions match TRBD1. The V gene's germline CDR1 is SGHRS and CDR2 YFSETQ. The CDR3 is 15 residues long. With 2 bases clipped from V and 1 base from J, the junction kept 5 bases outside the gene matches. The CDR3 spells CASSLEGAGNTEAFF. The CDR3 nucleotides are TGCGCCAGCAGCTTAGAGGGGGCAGGGAACACTGAAGCTTTCTTT.

The chain is built from TRBV5-4 and TRBJ2-1; D possibly corresponds to TRBD1 (5 bases). The CDR3 loop spans 13 amino acids. Germline V gives CDR1 SGHNT, CDR2 YYREEE (reference sequence). Trimming left V 4 bases short and J 14 bases short, with 19 bases between. CDR3 DNA: TGTGCCAGCAGCCTCTCGAGGTCAGGGTCGAAGTTCTTC. This translates into CASSLSRSGSKFF.

J is TRBJ2-5 and V is TRBV7-6, with 11 bases matching TRBD1. From germline, CDR1 is SGHVS and CDR2 FNYEAQ. Trimming at V came to 1 base and at J to 5 bases, leaving 15 bases not matched to a gene. This CDR3 comprises 19 residues. CDR3 DNA sequence: TGTGCCAGCAGCTTAGGTGATGCTTTCGGACAGGGGGCAGCGGAGACCCAGTACTTC. It codes for CASSLGDAFGQGAAETQYF.

The chain is built from TRBV19 and TRBJ1-5; D uncertain. The V end was cut by 5 bases, the J end by 4 bases, with 12 bases between. Germline CDR1 and CDR2: LNHDA and SQIVND (reference sequence). The length of the CDR3 is 14 residues. DNA of the CDR3: TGTGCCAGTAGTGACCGGGTCAGTAATCAGCCCCAGCATTTT. Amino acid sequence: CASSDRVSNQPQHF.